The 22 T cell receptor beta chains in this list originate from one sample, sequenced in a study of cytomegalovirus exposure and HLA in healthy donors. This PCR relied on a set of 60 Vbeta primers and 13 Jbeta primers. The table came from immunoSEQ multiplex PCR; TCRdb's copy has only in-frame clones and leaves some out. This table has some 77,000 clones, roughly 80% appearing once. Sequenced input: PBMCs. These receptors were taken from a man aged 50 to 59 in good health and CMV-seropositive.

The gene calls are TRBV19 and TRBJ1-1; 9 bases are a match to TRBD1. Unmatched junction bases numbered 8, after V lost 4 bases and J lost 8 bases. The CDR3 runs 14 residues. Germline CDR1 and CDR2: LNHDA and SQIVND (reference sequence). The CDR3 DNA follows: TGTGCCAGTAGTAAAGGACAGGGGAAAGGGGAAGCTTTCTTT. Encoded protein: CASSKGQGKGEAFF.

This chain connects TRBV9 to TRBJ2-7; 8 bases match TRBD2. This CDR3 is 16 amino acids long. V lost 3 bases, J lost 7 bases, and 15 bases stayed unmatched. Germline CDR1 and CDR2: SGDLS and YYNGEE. CDR3 region: CASSGTGGAGAEEQYF. The CDR3 nucleotides are TGTGCCAGCAGCGGGACGGGAGGAGCGGGAGCGGAAGAGCAGTACTTC.

The chain carries TRBV5-1 and TRBJ2-3; D possibly corresponds to TRBD2 (5 bases). The length of the CDR3 is 15 residues. The ends were cut back, 4 bases at V and 0 bases at J, with 12 bases in the middle. Germline V gene data show CDR1 as SGHRS and CDR2 as YFSETQ. The CDR3 protein is CASSPSGASTDTQYF. CDR3 nucleotides: TGCGCCAGCAGCCCCAGCGGAGCCAGCACAGATACGCAGTATTTT.

J is TRBJ2-1 and V is TRBV7-2, with D maybe TRBD2 (5 bases). V lost 4 bases to trimming and J lost 3 bases, with 13 bases between them. The CDR3 length is 15 residues. In germline, CDR1 is SGHTA, CDR2 FQGNSA. The chain's CDR3 is CASSSSSSGYNEQFF. Here the CDR3 DNA reads TGTGCCAGCAGCTCCTCGTCAAGCGGCTACAATGAGCAGTTCTTC.

The gene calls are TRBV19 and TRBJ2-7; 9 bases align to TRBD2. Germline V gene lookup returns CDR1 LNHDA and CDR2 SQIVND (reference sequence). The V and J ends lost 5 bases and 5 bases, in that order; junction bases with no gene match: 7. The CDR3 runs 14 residues. The CDR3: CASSVLAGPHEQYF. CDR3 sequence (DNA): TGTGCCAGTAGTGTCCTAGCGGGACCCCACGAGCAGTACTTC. The entire variable domain, with the rest obtained from reference TRBV19 and TRBJ2-7, is as follows: DGGITQSPKYLFRKEGQNVTLSCEQNLNHDAMYWYRQDPGQGLRLIYYSQIVNDFQKGDIAEGYSVSREKKESFPLTVTSAQKNPTAFYLCASSVLAGPHEQYFGPGTRLTVT.

V is TRBV19 and J is TRBJ1-2; 7 bases are a match to TRBD1. Germline assignment: CDR1 LNHDA and CDR2 SQIVND (reference sequence). V shed 3 bases and J 8 bases; nucleotides not matched to a gene: 12. This CDR3 region has 15 residues. The CDR3 reads CASSISSGGGGGYTF. CDR3 coding DNA: TGTGCCAGTAGTATTAGCTCAGGAGGGGGCGGCGGCTACACCTTC.

The J gene is TRBJ1-5, the V gene TRBV9; TRBD1 is a possible D gene (5 bases). The CDR3 covers 15 residues. V was trimmed by 0 bases and J by 6 bases, leaving 13 bases between them. Germline CDR1 reads SGDLS; CDR2 reads YYNGEE. Here the CDR3 DNA reads TGTGCCAGCAGCGTAGCGGGAGGGGCCGGTCAGCCCCAGCATTTT. Its translation: CASSVAGGAGQPQHF. Full variable domain (missing parts from reference TRBV9 and TRBJ1-5): DSGVTQTPKHLITATGQRVTLRCSPRSGDLSVYWYQQSLDQGLQFLIQYYNGEERAKGNILERFSAQQFPDLHSELNLSSLELGDSALYFCASSVAGGAGQPQHFGDGTRLSIL.

The chain employs TRBV29-1 and TRBJ2-7; TRBD1 matches at 8 bases. CDR1 and CDR2 from the germline V gene are SQVTM and ANQGSEA. The ends lost 3 bases at V and 6 bases at J; junction bases unmatched: 7. The CDR3 length is 13 residues. For the CDR3, the DNA is TGCAGCGTTGATGGGACAGGATCACGCGAGCAGTACTTC. Protein sequence: CSVDGTGSREQYF.

The chain joins TRBV6-5 to TRBJ1-2, with D maybe TRBD1 (6 bases). Trimming shortened V by 2 bases and J by 5 bases, and 12 bases separated the two germline ends. Germline CDR1 is MNHEY and CDR2 is SVGAGI. The CDR3 loop spans 14 amino acids. CDR3 DNA: TGTGCCAGCAGTTACGACAGGCCTCCTTATGGCTACACCTTC. It specifies CASSYDRPPYGYTF.

This chain joins TRBV30 and TRBJ2-7; 7 positions agree with TRBD2. Germline assignment: CDR1 GTSNPN and CDR2 SVGIG (reference sequence). V lost 0 bases and J lost 7; bases outside the gene matches: 6. CDR3 size: 13 residues. The CDR3 sequence is CAWSVSGSGEQYF. CDR3 nucleotides: TGTGCCTGGAGTGTTAGCGGGTCGGGTGAGCAGTACTTC.

This clone came up many times. The rearrangement uses TRBV19 and TRBJ1-1; weak D call: TRBD1 (5 bases). The CDR3 extends over 13 amino acids. Trimming removed 8 bases at V and 6 bases at J, with 16 bases between. CDR1 and CDR2 (germline): LNHDA, SQIVND (reference sequence). The CDR3 coding sequence is TGTGCCAGTCGGACGCCAGGGTCCCCTGAAGCTTTCTTT. Protein sequence: CASRTPGSPEAFF.

Regarding this clone: The junction and the germline gene differ at one end; a read error may be behind it. The chain recombines TRBV7-9 with TRBJ2-7, with 8 bases that match TRBD2. CDR1 and CDR2 from the germline V gene are SEHNR and FQNEAQ (reference sequence). The CDR3 has 14 amino acids. CDR3 loop: CSSSFTSGEYEQYF. The CDR3 DNA follows: TGTTCCAGCAGCTTCACTAGCGGAGAATACGAGCAGTACTTC. The full variable domain, rest sourced from reference TRBV7-9 and TRBJ2-7, is DTGVSQNPRHKITKRGQNVTFRCDPISEHNRLYWYRQTLGQGPEFLTYFQNEAQLEKSRLLSDRFSAERPKGSFSTLEIQRTEQGDSAMYLCSSSFTSGEYEQYFGPGTRLTVT.

The J gene is TRBJ2-3, the V gene TRBV11-2; 8 bases align to TRBD2. V shed 5 bases, J shed 6 bases, and the junction held 13 bases outside the gene matches. Germline V gives CDR1 SGHAT, CDR2 FQNNGV. The CDR3 is made up of 16 amino acids. CDR3 amino acids: CASSKLAAPTWDTQYF. As DNA, the CDR3 is TGTGCCAGCAGCAAACTAGCGGCCCCAACTTGGGATACGCAGTATTTT.

This rearrangement joins TRBV10-3 to TRBJ1-2; unclear D gene. V shed 2 bases and J shed 8 bases, with 15 bases lying between them. Per germline, CDR1 ENHRY and CDR2 SYGVKD. This CDR3 has 14 amino acids. In nucleotides, the CDR3 is TGTGCCATCAGTGAGAGCGGGCCCCAAGCGGGCTACACCTTC. This gives the protein CAISESGPQAGYTF.

A single count supports this clone. CDR3 region: CASTDGQGADQPQHF. CDR3 nucleotides: TGTGCCAGTACCGACGGACAGGGGGCTGATCAGCCCCAGCATTTT. The chain has TRBV19 and TRBJ1-5, with 11 bases matching TRBD1. The CDR3 sequence is 15 residues long. The germline V gene encodes CDR1 LNHDA and CDR2 SQIVND (reference sequence). Unmatched junction bases numbered 7, after V lost 7 bases and J lost 5 bases.

The chain combines TRBV7-3 with TRBJ2-1, with a tentative D call TRBD2 (6 bases). The CDR3 extends over 13 amino acids. V lost 3 bases to trimming and J lost 9 bases, with 12 bases between them. CDR1 is SGHTA and CDR2 is FQGTGA in the germline V gene. CDR3: CASSLWERAEQFF. The CDR3, as DNA: TGTGCCAGCAGCTTGTGGGAGCGGGCTGAGCAGTTCTTC.

This chain links TRBV20-1 with TRBJ1-1; the match to TRBD1 covers 7 bases. CDR1 is DFQATT, CDR2 SNEGSKA, per germline (reference sequence). The CDR3 extends over 11 amino acids. The V gene end was trimmed by 4 bases and the J gene end by 7 bases; junction bases not matched to a gene: 3. This CDR3 reads CSAIRQGEAFF. CDR3 DNA: TGCAGTGCTATCAGACAGGGTGAAGCTTTCTTT.

The chain joins TRBV5-4 to TRBJ1-5, with D perhaps matching TRBD1 (6 bases). Trimming shortened V by 0 bases and J by 6 bases, and 13 bases separated the two germline ends. This CDR3 is built from 15 residues. The germline CDR1 and CDR2 sequences are SGHNT and YYREEE (reference sequence). CDR3 amino acids: CASSLAGGRGQPQHF. The CDR3 coding sequence is TGTGCCAGCAGCTTGGCCGGGGGGCGAGGTCAGCCCCAGCATTTT.

This clone was detected only a few times. This chain links TRBV6-4 with TRBJ2-2, with TRBD1 matching 7 bases. The CDR3 extends over 14 amino acids. Trimming removed 4 bases from V and 1 base from J; junction bases left unmatched: 0. Looked up from germline, CDR1 is MRHNA and CDR2 is SNTAGT. Here the CDR3 DNA reads TGTGCCAGCAGTGGGACAGGGAACACCGGGGAGCTGTTTTTT. This translates into CASSGTGNTGELFF.

This sequence joins TRBV7-9 and TRBJ2-3; 12 bases fit TRBD2. Per the germline V gene, CDR1 is SEHNR and CDR2 is FQNEAQ (reference sequence). Germline trimming cut 5 bases from V and 3 bases from J; bases unmatched to any gene: 9. This CDR3 region has 17 residues. CDR3 bases: TGTGCCAGCAGCCTCCTAGCGGGAGGGCCGGAAACAGATACGCAGTATTTT. Protein sequence: CASSLLAGGPETDTQYF.

The chain has TRBV25-1 and TRBJ1-2; D is perhaps TRBD1 (5 bases). Germline values: CDR1 MGHDK, CDR2 SYGVNS. The ends were cut back, 0 bases at V and 8 bases at J, with 16 bases in the middle. The CDR3 totals 15 residues. CDR3 sequence: CASSEYNLGPWGYTF. CDR3 nucleotide sequence: TGTGCCAGCAGTGAATATAATTTGGGGCCTTGGGGCTACACCTTC.

The V gene is TRBV19, the J gene TRBJ1-5; TRBD1 might be the D (6 bases). This CDR3 has 15 residues. In germline, CDR1 is LNHDA, CDR2 SQIVND (reference sequence). V lost 7 bases and J lost 5, with 18 bases in between. The CDR3 bases are TGTGCCAGTAAATCAAATGAGGGGGTCTATCAGCCCCAGCATTTT. Translating it yields CASKSNEGVYQPQHF.